Below, one T cell receptor (beta chain) is given with its context. There is no known antigen for this receptor. No much larger clone is present one base from it, and per-base qualities are unavailable. Trimming at the junction amounts to 4 bases on V and 1 base on J, and the germline ends lie 9 bases apart. The germline V gene gives CDR1 as SGHRS and CDR2 as YFSETQ. The CDR3 starts with the cysteine, ends with the phenylalanine, and has 14 residues. Only CDR3 DNA is held: 42 bases, read in frame from base 1. The sample's time point label, in plain terms: baseline, week 1 (first vaccination visit). The intended sense of this specimen's treatment or condition label: pre-vaccination baseline after standard-of-care therapy. All donors had newly diagnosed IDH1-mutant astrocytomas of WHO grade 3 or 4 that showed loss of nuclear ATRX. The samples were drawn from NOA16, a multicentre, single-arm, open-label phase I trial in Germany that tested a mutant IDH1 peptide vaccine in humans for the first time. Blood drawn at visit V03 was used as the baseline sample for immunogenicity testing. Genomic DNA for TCRB sequencing was isolated from EDTA blood with the DNeasy Blood and Tissue Kit.

Receptors were amplified or captured by the immunoSEQ multiplex PCR assay. Rearranged TCR beta chain sequences were amplified with the hsTCRB Kit following the manufacturer's protocol. TCRB libraries were sequenced on an Illumina MiSeq. Concerning the study's data processing: The proprietary platform of the kit vendor was used for demultiplexing, trimming and gene mapping. Drawn from immuneACCESS, this table holds only the in-frame rearrangements with V and J called that TCRdb kept. Clones are partly lost; checked studies trace under half to an unresolved V gene and leave the rest unexplained. V and J calls and clone size are as listed in that table; D and trimming were resolved from the DNA. Across this sample there are around 50,000 clones, with roughly 88% seen only once. 2.4% of the sample belongs to the ten largest clones. The entry originates in a study of a mutant IDH1 vaccine in newly diagnosed glioma (dated by TCRdb to the early 2020s). In the study overall: Of the 30 to 35 treated patients, roughly 60% were male and around 38% were female, and a mean age of 40.4 years was recorded. Prior to enrollment, patients had been given standard therapy consisting of radiotherapy alone, temozolomide alone, or radiochemotherapy with temozolomide, with the combination given to most patients. Six visits were used for peripheral blood collection: V03 (baseline), V05, V07, V10, V12 and V13. Longitudinal TCRB deep sequencing was performed for roughly 27 treated patients wherever samples were available for exploratory analyses.

Study-wide findings and limitations: Pseudoprogression appeared unrelated to alterations in the top peripheral T cell clonotypes detected by TCRB sequencing. Vaccine-induced immune responses across multiple MHC alleles were detected in approximately 94% of patients. PBMC samples for TCRB deep sequencing were selected based on availability. It was noted by the authors that analyses of patient blood samples could not be reproduced owing to sample limitations.

Sequences were derived from PBMCs, sampled from a glioma patient treated with radiotherapy, temozolomide or both. The chain employs TRBV5-1 and TRBJ2-1, with the D gene not confidently named. The sequence derives from a man between 35 and 55 years old with glioma. Here the CDR3 is given as CASSQAESYNEQFF. The bases read TGCGCCAGCAGCCAGGCTGAATCCTACAATGAGCAGTTCTTC.